This T cell receptor beta chain was identified during a study of blood T cell repertoires in COVID-19. As for the study in general: The cDNA or gDNA used as material had been derived from T cells, B-cell-depleted T cells, or PBMCs.

Germline assignment: CDR1 SGHRS and CDR2 YFSETQ. V lost 4 bases and J 4 bases, leaving 14 bases between the germline ends. The CDR3 spans 15 residues. Profiling relied on immunoSEQ multiplex PCR, and the TCRdb table lists in-frame clones only, not all of them. In the table there are fewer than 300,000 clones, 80% to 95% of which are singletons. This clone was counted once. The V call is TRBV5-1, the J call TRBJ1-4; a weak D match, TRBD1 (5 bases). This TCR derives from a woman under 40 with COVID-19, enrolled during active disease. Sample: peripheral blood. CDR3 sequence (DNA): TGCGCCAGCAGCGGACCCGGACACCGTAATGAAAAACTGTTTTTT. Translated: CASSGPGHRNEKLFF. Variable domain in full (rest from reference TRBV5-1 and TRBJ1-4): KAGVTQTPRYLIKTRGQQVTLSCSPISGHRSVSWYQQTPGQGLQFLFEYFSETQRNKGNFPGRFSGRQFSNSRSEMNVSTLELGDSALYLCASSGPGHRNEKLFFGSGTQLSVL.